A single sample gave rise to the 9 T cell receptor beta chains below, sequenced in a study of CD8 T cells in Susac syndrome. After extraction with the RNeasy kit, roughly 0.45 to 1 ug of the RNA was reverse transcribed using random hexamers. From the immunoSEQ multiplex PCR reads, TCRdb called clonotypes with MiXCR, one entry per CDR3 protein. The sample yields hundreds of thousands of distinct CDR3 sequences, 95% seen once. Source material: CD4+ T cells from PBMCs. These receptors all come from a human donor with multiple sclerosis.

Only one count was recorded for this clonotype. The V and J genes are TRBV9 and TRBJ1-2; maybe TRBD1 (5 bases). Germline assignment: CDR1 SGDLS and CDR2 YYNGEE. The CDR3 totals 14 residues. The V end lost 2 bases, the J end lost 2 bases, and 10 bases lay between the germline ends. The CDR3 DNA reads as TGTGCCAGCAGCGTGGGGGTCGGAAACTATGGCTACACCTTC. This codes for CASSVGVGNYGYTF.

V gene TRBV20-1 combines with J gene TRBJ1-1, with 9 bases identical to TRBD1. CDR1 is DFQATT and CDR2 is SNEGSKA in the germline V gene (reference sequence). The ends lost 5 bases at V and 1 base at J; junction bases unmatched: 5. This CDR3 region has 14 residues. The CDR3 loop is CSASGTGRNTEAFF. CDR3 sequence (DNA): TGCAGTGCTTCCGGGACAGGGAGGAACACTGAAGCTTTCTTT.

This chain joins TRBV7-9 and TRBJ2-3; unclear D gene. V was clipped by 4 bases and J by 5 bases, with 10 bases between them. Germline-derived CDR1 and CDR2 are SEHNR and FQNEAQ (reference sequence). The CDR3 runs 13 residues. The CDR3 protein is CASSSIGGDTQYF. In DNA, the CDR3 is TGTGCCAGCAGCTCGATCGGTGGAGATACGCAGTATTTT.

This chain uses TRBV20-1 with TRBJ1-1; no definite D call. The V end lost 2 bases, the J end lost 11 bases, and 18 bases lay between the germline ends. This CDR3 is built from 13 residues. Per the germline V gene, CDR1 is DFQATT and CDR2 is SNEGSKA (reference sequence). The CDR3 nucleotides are TGCAGTGCTAGAACTCATTCAGGCCCTGGGGCTTTCTTT. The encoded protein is CSARTHSGPGAFF.

CDR3 residues: CSATVVGETQYF. The CDR3 DNA sequence: TGCAGTGCTACGGTGGTTGGGGAGACCCAGTACTTC. This chain connects TRBV20-1 to TRBJ2-5, with D hard to call. This CDR3 comprises 12 residues. CDR1 and CDR2 from the germline V gene are DFQATT and SNEGSKA (reference sequence). The V end lost 4 bases, the J end lost 5 bases, and 11 bases lay between the germline ends.

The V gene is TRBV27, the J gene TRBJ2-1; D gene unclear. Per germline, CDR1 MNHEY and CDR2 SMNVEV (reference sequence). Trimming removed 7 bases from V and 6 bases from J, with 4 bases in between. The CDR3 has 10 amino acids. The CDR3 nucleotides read TGTGCCAGCATAACCAATGAGCAGTTCTTC. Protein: CASITNEQFF.

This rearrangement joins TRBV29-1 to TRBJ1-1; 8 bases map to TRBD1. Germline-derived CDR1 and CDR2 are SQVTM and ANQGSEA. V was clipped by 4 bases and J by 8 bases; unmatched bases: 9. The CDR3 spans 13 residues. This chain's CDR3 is CSVGGQAIVEAFF. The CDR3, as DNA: TGCAGCGTTGGGGGACAGGCTATAGTCGAAGCTTTCTTT. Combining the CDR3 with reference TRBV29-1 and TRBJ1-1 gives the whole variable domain SAVISQKPSRDICQRGTSLTIQCQVDSQVTMMFWYRQQPGQSLTLIATANQGSEATYESGFVIDKFPISRPNLTFSTLTVSNMSPEDSSIYLCSVGGQAIVEAFFGQGTRLTVV.

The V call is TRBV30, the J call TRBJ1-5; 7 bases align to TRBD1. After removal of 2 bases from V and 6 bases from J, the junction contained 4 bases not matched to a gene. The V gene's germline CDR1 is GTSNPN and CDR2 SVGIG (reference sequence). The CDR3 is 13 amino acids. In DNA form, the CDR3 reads TGTGCCTGGAGTTGGCAGGGGGGTCAGCCCCAGCATTTT. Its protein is CAWSWQGGQPQHF. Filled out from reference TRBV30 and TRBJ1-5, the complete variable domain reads SQTIHQWPATLVQPVGSPLSLECTVEGTSNPNLYWYRQAAGRGLQLLFYSVGIGQISSEVPQNLSASRPQDRQFILSSKKLLLSDSGFYLCAWSWQGGQPQHFGDGTRLSIL.

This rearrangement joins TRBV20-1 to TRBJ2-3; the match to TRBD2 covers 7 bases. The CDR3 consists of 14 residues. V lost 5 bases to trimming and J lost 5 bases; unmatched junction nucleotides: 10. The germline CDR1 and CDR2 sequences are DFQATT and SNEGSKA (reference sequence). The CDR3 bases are TGCAGTGCTGGGCCGGGATCGGGGGGAGATACGCAGTATTTT. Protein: CSAGPGSGGDTQYF.